This entry concerns a single T cell receptor beta chain. Its antigen is unidentified. The sample is drawn from a study of OX40 agonist ivuxolimab in advanced cancers. On the study more broadly: Patients were infused with ivuxolimab every 2 weeks at 0.01 to 10 mg/kg. Antecedent anti-PD-1, anti-PD-L1 or anti-CTLA-4 therapy was permissible, with 40% having received some.

Data came from immunoSEQ multiplex PCR; TCRdb stores just in-frame clones and leaves some out. Among some 86,000 clones listed, around 92% were seen once. Findings and limits, study-wide: CD8+ T cells averaged more expanded clones than CD4+.

Source: CD4+ or CD8+ T cells sorted from blood, taken in a trial of the OX40 agonist ivuxolimab. The clonotype was recovered from an adult with an advanced solid tumor such as melanoma, head and neck, liver or kidney cancer.

The CDR3 DNA reads TGTGCCAGCAGTGGGTTCGAGAACACTGAAGCTTTCTTT. Translated: CASSGFENTEAFF. The chain recombines TRBV6-1 with TRBJ1-1, with D unresolved. V lost 4 bases, J lost 1 base, and 7 bases lay in between. CDR1 is MNHNS, CDR2 SASEGT, per germline. This CDR3 has 13 residues.